These T cell receptor beta chains were read from a single sample in a study of cytomegalovirus exposure and HLA in healthy donors. This table comes from immunoSEQ multiplex PCR, and its TCRdb copy is limited to in-frame clones, with some not included. Of 150,000 to 200,000 clones listed, roughly 80% are singletons. Source material: PBMCs. The receptors shown here come from a woman aged 18-30 years in good health and CMV-seronegative. Each CDR3 is given with its conserved first and last residue. D genes are given only for firm matches. Expanded clones get a size class; other rows say once, few or many, or leave the size out.

V: TRBV5-6; size: .; J: TRBJ2-7; D: TRBD2; DNA: TGTGCCAGCAGCGGGGGGGTCACAACCGCCTCCTACGAGCAGTACTTC; CDR3: CASSGGVTTASYEQYF
V: TRBV5-6; size: .; J: TRBJ2-7; D: .; DNA: TGTGCCAGCAGAGAGACCGGGTTGGACTACGAGCAGTACTTC; CDR3: CASRETGLDYEQYF
V: TRBV28; size: few; J: TRBJ2-4; D: TRBD1; DNA: TGTGCCAGCAGTTCACACAGGGGTCGGGACTTC; CDR3: CASSSHRGRDF
V: TRBV27; size: .; J: TRBJ2-5; D: TRBD1; DNA: TGTGCCAGCAGTTTAACCTTCGCAGGGACAGGGGCCCGAGAGACCCAGTACTTC; CDR3: CASSLTFAGTGARETQYF
V: TRBV5-1; size: .; J: TRBJ2-3; D: .; DNA: TGCGCCAGCAGACCAAATACGGGAAGGGACACAGATACGCAGTATTTT; CDR3: CASRPNTGRDTDTQYF
V: TRBV15; size: .; J: TRBJ2-3; D: TRBD1; DNA: TGTGCCACCAGCCGGGACAGGGGATGGACAGATACGCAGTATTTT; CDR3: CATSRDRGWTDTQYF
V: TRBV10-3; size: .; J: TRBJ1-1; D: TRBD1; DNA: TGTGCCATCACCTCCGTACAGGGGGCTGAAGCTTTCTTT; CDR3: CAITSVQGAEAFF
V: TRBV9; size: .; J: TRBJ1-2; D: TRBD1; DNA: TGTGCCAGCAGCGTAGCAATGGGGGCCAGGGGGCGATTGTACACCTTC; CDR3: CASSVAMGARGRLYTF
V: TRBV29-1; size: .; J: TRBJ2-5; D: .; DNA: TGCAGCGTTGACATGGTCAGGGCCCCGGAGACCCAGTACTTC; CDR3: CSVDMVRAPETQYF
V: TRBV21-1; size: .; J: TRBJ2-2; D: .; DNA: TGTGCCAGCAATGGGGCGGGAGTGGGCGGGGAGCTGTTTTTT; CDR3: CASNGAGVGGELFF
V: TRBV19; size: .; J: TRBJ1-2; D: .; DNA: TGTGCCAGTAGTATGGCCCCAAGCGGTCCCTATGGCTACACCTTC; CDR3: CASSMAPSGPYGYTF
V: TRBV5-1; size: .; J: TRBJ2-3; D: .; DNA: TGCGCCAGCAGCTTGATAGGGGGGGCAGATACGCAGTATTTT; CDR3: CASSLIGGADTQYF
V: TRBV9; size: .; J: TRBJ2-7; D: .; DNA: TGTGCCAGCAGCGTAGGTGCGGCTCCCGCTGAGCAGTACTTC; CDR3: CASSVGAAPAEQYF
V: TRBV6-6; size: .; J: TRBJ1-2; D: .; DNA: TGTGCCAGCAGCCATTTACTGGACAGCTTCGGCTACACCTTC; CDR3: CASSHLLDSFGYTF